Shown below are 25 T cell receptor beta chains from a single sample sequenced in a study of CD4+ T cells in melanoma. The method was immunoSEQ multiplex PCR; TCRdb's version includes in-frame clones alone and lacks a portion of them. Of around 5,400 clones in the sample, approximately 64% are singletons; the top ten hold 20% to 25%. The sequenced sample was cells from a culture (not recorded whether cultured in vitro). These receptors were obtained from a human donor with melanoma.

The CDR3 nucleotides read TGTGCCAGCAGCTTACTCGGGACCACAGATACGCAGTATTTT. Translated, it gives CASSLLGTTDTQYF. V gene TRBV7-2 combines with J gene TRBJ2-3, with D possibly called TRBD1 or TRBD2 (5 bases each). Between the trimmed V and J ends, which lost 2 bases and 2 bases, there was a span of 8 bases. CDR1 is SGHTA and CDR2 is FQGNSA in the germline V gene. The CDR3 covers 14 residues.

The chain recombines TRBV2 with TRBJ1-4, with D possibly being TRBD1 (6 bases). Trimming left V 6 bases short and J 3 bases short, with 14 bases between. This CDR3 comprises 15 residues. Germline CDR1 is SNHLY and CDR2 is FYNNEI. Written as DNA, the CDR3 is TGTGCCAGCAGGAGATCGACAGGCTCTAATGAAAAACTGTTTTTT. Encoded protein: CASRRSTGSNEKLFF.

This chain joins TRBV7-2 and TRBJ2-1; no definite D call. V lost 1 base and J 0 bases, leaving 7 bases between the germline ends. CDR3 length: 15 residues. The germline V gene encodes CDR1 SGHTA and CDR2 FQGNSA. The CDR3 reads CASSLDESSYNEQFF. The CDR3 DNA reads TGTGCCAGCAGCTTAGACGAAAGCTCCTACAATGAGCAGTTCTTC.

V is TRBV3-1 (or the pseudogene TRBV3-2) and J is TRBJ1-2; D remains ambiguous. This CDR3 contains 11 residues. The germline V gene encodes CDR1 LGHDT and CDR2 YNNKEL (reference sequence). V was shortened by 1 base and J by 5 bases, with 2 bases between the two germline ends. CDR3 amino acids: CASSQGYGYTF. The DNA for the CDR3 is TGTGCCAGCAGCCAAGGGTATGGCTACACCTTC.

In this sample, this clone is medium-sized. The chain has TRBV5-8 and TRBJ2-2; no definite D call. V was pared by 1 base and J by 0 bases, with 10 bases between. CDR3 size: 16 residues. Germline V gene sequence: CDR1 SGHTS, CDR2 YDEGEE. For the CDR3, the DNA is TGTGCCAGCAGCTTGAAGTCAGGACCGAACACCGGGGAGCTGTTTTTT. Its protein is CASSLKSGPNTGELFF.

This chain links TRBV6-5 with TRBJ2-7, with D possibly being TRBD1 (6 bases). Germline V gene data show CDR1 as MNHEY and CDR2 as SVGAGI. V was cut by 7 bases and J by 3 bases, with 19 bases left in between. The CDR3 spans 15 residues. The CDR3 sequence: CASILTQQGGYEQYF. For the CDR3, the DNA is TGTGCCAGCATCCTAACCCAACAGGGTGGCTACGAGCAGTACTTC.

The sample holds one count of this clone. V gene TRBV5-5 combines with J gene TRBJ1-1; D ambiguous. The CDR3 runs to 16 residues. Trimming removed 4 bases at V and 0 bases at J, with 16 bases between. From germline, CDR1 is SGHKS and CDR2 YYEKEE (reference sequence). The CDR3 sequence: CASSGGATPMNTEAFF. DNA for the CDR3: TGTGCCAGCAGCGGTGGAGCCACTCCAATGAACACTGAAGCTTTCTTT.

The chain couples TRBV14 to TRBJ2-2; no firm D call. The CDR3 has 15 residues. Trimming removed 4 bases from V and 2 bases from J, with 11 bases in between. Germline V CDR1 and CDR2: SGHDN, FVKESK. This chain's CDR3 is CASSPTVRNTGELFF. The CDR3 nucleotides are TGTGCCAGCAGCCCGACGGTTCGTAACACCGGGGAGCTGTTTTTT.

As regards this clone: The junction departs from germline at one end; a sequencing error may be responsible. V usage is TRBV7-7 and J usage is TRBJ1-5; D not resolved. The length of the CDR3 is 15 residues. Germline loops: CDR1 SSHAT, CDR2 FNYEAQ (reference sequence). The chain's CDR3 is CASSPGPLSNQPQHF. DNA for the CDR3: TGTGCTAGCAGCCCAGGACCTCTTAGCAATCAGCCCCAGCATTTT.

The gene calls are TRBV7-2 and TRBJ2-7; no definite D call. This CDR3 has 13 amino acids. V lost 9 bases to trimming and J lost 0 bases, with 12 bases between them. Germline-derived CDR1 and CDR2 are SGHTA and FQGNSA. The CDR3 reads CASASYRSYEQYF. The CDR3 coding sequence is TGTGCCAGTGCATCGTACCGCTCCTACGAGCAGTACTTC.

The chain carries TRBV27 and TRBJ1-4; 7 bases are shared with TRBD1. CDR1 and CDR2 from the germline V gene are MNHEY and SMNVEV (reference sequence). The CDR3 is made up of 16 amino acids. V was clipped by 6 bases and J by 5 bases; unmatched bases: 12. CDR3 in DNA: TGTGCCAGCAGCCTTCGACAGGGCCTAGGAAATGAAAAACTGTTTTTT. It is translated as CASSLRQGLGNEKLFF.

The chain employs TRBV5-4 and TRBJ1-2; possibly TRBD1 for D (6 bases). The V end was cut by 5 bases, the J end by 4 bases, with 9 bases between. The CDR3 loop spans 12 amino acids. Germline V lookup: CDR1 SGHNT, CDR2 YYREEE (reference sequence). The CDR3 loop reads CASSRDTYGYTF. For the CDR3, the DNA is TGTGCCAGCAGTCGGGACACCTATGGCTACACCTTC.

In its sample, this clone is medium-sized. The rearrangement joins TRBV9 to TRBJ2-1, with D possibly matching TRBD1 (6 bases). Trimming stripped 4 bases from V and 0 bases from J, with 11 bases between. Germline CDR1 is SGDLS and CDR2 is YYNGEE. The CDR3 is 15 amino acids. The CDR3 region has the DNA TGTGCCAGCAGCCAGCAGGGGAACTCCTACAATGAGCAGTTCTTC. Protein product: CASSQQGNSYNEQFF.

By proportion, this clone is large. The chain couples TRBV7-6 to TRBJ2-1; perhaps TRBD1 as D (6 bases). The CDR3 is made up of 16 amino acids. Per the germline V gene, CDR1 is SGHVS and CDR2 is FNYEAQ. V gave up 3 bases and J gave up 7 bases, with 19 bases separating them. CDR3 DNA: TGTGCCAGCAGCTTGGGGGCCCAATGGGGTTGGAATGAGCAGTTCTTC. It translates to CASSLGAQWGWNEQFF.

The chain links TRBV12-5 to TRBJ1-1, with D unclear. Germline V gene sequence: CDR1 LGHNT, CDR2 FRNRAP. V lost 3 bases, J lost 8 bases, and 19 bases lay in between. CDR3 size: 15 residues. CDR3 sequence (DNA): TGTGCTAGTGGTTTTGAATCCGCAAGCGACCCCGAAGCTTTCTTT. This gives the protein CASGFESASDPEAFF.

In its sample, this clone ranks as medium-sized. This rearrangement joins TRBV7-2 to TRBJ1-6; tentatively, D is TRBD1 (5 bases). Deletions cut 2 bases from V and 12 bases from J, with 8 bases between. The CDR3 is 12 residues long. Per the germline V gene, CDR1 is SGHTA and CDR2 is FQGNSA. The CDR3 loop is CASSLWGVPLHF. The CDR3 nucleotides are TGTGCCAGCAGCTTATGGGGGGTACCCCTCCACTTT.

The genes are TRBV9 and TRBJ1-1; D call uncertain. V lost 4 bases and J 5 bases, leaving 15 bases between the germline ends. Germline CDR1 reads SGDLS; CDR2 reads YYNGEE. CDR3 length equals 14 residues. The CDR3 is CASSPTGYGTEAFF. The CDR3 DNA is TGTGCCAGCAGCCCTACGGGGTATGGGACTGAAGCTTTCTTT.

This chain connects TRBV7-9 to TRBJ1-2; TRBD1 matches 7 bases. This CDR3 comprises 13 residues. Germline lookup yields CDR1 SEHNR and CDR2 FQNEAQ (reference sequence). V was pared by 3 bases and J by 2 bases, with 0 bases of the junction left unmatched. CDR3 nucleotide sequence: TGTGCCAGCAGCTTGGGACAGAACTATGGCTACACCTTC. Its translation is CASSLGQNYGYTF.

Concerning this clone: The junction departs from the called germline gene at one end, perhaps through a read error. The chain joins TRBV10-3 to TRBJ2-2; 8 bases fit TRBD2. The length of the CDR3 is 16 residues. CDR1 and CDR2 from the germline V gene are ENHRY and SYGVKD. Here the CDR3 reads CAIPVGSGEEHRGAVF. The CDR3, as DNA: TGTGCCATCCCGGTCGGTAGCGGGGAGGAACACCGGGGAGCTGTTTTT.

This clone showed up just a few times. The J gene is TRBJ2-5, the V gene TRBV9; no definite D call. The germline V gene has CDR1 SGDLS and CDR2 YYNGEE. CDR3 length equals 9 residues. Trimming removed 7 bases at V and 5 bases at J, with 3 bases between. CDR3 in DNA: TGTGCCAGCGGGGAGACCCAGTACTTC. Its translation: CASGETQYF.

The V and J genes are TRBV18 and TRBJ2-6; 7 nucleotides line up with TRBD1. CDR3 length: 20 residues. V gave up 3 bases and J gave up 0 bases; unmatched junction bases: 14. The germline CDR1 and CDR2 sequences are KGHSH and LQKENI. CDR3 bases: TGTGCCAGCTCACCCCTCCTAAGACAGGGCCAGTTCTCTGGGGCCAACGTCCTGACTTTC. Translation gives CASSPLLRQGQFSGANVLTF.

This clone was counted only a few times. The CDR3 DNA sequence: TGTGCCAGCAGTTTAAACCTCTACGAGCAGTACTTC. Translation: CASSLNLYEQYF. The chain is built from TRBV12-3 or TRBV12-4 and TRBJ2-7; D unclear. The V end was cut by 2 bases, the J end by 3 bases, with 5 bases between. The CDR3 length is 12 residues.

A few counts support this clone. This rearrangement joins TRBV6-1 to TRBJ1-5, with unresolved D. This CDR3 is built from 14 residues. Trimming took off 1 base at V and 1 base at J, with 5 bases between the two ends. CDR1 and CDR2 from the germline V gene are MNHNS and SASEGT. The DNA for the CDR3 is TGTGCCAGCAGTGAAGGTCCGAGCAATCAGCCCCAGCATTTT. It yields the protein CASSEGPSNQPQHF.

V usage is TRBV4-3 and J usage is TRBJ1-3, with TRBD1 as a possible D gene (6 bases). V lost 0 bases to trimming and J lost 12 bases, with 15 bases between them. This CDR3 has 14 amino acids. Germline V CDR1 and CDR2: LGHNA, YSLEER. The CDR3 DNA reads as TGCGCCAGCAGCCAAGATCGAGACAGGCCAAGCATATATTTT. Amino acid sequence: CASSQDRDRPSIYF.

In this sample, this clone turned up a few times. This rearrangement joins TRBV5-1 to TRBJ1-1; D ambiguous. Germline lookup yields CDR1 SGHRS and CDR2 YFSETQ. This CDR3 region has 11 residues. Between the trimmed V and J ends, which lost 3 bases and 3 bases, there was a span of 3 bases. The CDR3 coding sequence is TGCGCCAGCAGCTCGGACACTGAAGCTTTCTTT. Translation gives CASSSDTEAFF.